The 17 T cell receptor beta chains given below trace back to one sample, sequenced in a study of blood T cell repertoires in COVID-19. The assay was immunoSEQ multiplex PCR, and TCRdb's table has in-frame clones only and misses some. This sample has tens of thousands of clones, with over 60% found just once. The specimen was peripheral blood. Every receptor here comes from a man between 65 and 85 years old with COVID-19, enrolled during active disease.

The chain recombines TRBV4-2 with TRBJ2-7; 8 bases line up with TRBD2. V lost 1 base to trimming and J lost 2 bases; unmatched junction nucleotides: 4. The CDR3 spans 15 residues. CDR1 and CDR2 (germline): LGHNA, YNFKEQ. CDR3 nucleotide sequence: TGTGCCAGCAGCCAAGTTACTAGCGGCACCTACGAGCAGTACTTC. This gives the protein CASSQVTSGTYEQYF.

This chain connects TRBV20-1 to TRBJ1-1; D gene uncertain. Trimming left V 4 bases short and J 7 bases short, with 10 bases between. This CDR3 is 11 amino acids long. Germline V CDR1 and CDR2: DFQATT, SNEGSKA (reference sequence). The CDR3 here is CSATTSFEAFF. The CDR3 DNA is TGCAGTGCTACAACAAGTTTTGAAGCTTTCTTT.

There are a few counts of this clone. V gene TRBV7-3 combines with J gene TRBJ2-7; D is unresolved. Germline lookup yields CDR1 SGHTA and CDR2 FQGTGA. Trimming shortened V by 5 bases and J by 3 bases, and 20 bases separated the two germline ends. The CDR3 has 16 amino acids. CDR3 region: CASSRTSEVRSYEQYF. The CDR3 nucleotides are TGTGCCAGCAGCCGTACTTCTGAGGTCCGGAGCTACGAGCAGTACTTC. Combining the CDR3 with reference TRBV7-3 and TRBJ2-7 gives the whole variable domain GAGVSQTPSNKVTEKGKYVELRCDPISGHTALYWYRQSLGQGPEFLIYFQGTGAADDSGLPNDRFFAVRPEGSVSTLKIQRTERGDSAVYLCASSRTSEVRSYEQYFGPGTRLTVT.

This chain uses TRBV4-3 with TRBJ1-2, with D perhaps matching TRBD1 (5 bases). The germline V gene encodes CDR1 LGHNA and CDR2 YSLEER. The CDR3 is 17 amino acids. Trimming left V 4 bases short and J 3 bases short, with 21 bases between. The CDR3 spells CASSPQSYPGGDYGYTF. In nucleotides, the CDR3 is TGCGCCAGCAGCCCGCAATCTTACCCCGGAGGGGACTATGGCTACACCTTC.

The gene calls are TRBV11-2 and TRBJ2-1, with D uncertain. CDR1 and CDR2 (germline): SGHAT, FQNNGV. There are 14 residues in the CDR3. The V and J ends lost 0 bases and 7 bases respectively, with 10 bases between them. The CDR3 spells CASSLEPRRNEQFF. The CDR3 coding sequence is TGTGCCAGCAGCTTAGAACCTAGAAGAAATGAGCAGTTCTTC.

V usage is TRBV5-4 and J usage is TRBJ1-6, with D maybe TRBD1 (6 bases). V lost 3 bases and J lost 7, with 11 bases in between. Germline-derived CDR1 and CDR2 are SGHNT and YYREEE (reference sequence). The CDR3 sequence is 14 residues long. The CDR3 region has the DNA TGTGCCAGCAGCTCCTGGACAGAAAATTCACCCCTCCACTTT. Translation gives CASSSWTENSPLHF.

This clone showed up just a few times. The chain combines TRBV19 with TRBJ1-1, with 9 bases fitting TRBD1. With V trimmed by 6 bases and J by 4 bases, 9 bases remained unmatched. Germline CDR1 is LNHDA and CDR2 is SQIVND (reference sequence). The length of the CDR3 is 15 residues. The CDR3 DNA is TGTGCCAGTAGCCTACAGGGGGCGGGTATCACTGAAGCTTTCTTT. Amino acids: CASSLQGAGITEAFF.

V gene TRBV30 combines with J gene TRBJ1-2, with 7 bases lining up with TRBD1. Unmatched junction bases numbered 20, after V lost 5 bases and J lost 5 bases. The germline gives CDR1 GTSNPN, CDR2 SVGIG (reference sequence). The CDR3 contains 17 residues. DNA of the CDR3: TGTGCCTGGCGAGGGGGCGGCTGCGGGGGCCGGACATATGGCTACACCTTC. It is translated as CAWRGGGCGGRTYGYTF.

The sample holds one count of this clone. The rearrangement joins TRBV5-1 to TRBJ2-7, with D unresolved. This CDR3 is 16 amino acids long. V gave up 0 bases and J gave up 2 bases, with 15 bases separating them. In germline, CDR1 is SGHRS, CDR2 YFSETQ. CDR3 bases: TGCGCCAGCAGCTTGGAACCGGGTCCCCCAACCTACGAGCAGTACTTC. Its translation: CASSLEPGPPTYEQYF.

This clone has just one count. The rearrangement joins TRBV28 to TRBJ1-2, with D possibly matching TRBD1 (5 bases). The CDR3 has 14 amino acids. CDR1 is MDHEN and CDR2 is SYDVKM in the germline V gene. V was pared by 3 bases and J by 8 bases, with 16 bases between. CDR3 amino acids: CASSLGGAQLGYTF. CDR3 nucleotides: TGTGCCAGCAGTTTGGGCGGGGCGCAACTCGGCTACACCTTC.

The chain combines TRBV9 with TRBJ1-1; D call uncertain. The CDR3 loop spans 13 amino acids. The ends were cut back, 4 bases at V and 0 bases at J, with 7 bases in the middle. From germline, CDR1 is SGDLS and CDR2 YYNGEE. CDR3 coding DNA: TGTGCCAGCAGCCCTAATCTGAACACTGAAGCTTTCTTT. It codes for CASSPNLNTEAFF.

In this sample, this clone turned up a few times. The genes are TRBV11-2 and TRBJ2-2; 7 positions match TRBD1. The CDR3 totals 15 residues. In germline, CDR1 is SGHAT, CDR2 FQNNGV. V lost 5 bases, J lost 1 base, and 4 bases stayed unmatched. The CDR3 reads CASSPDRLNTGELFF. The CDR3 bases are TGTGCCAGCAGCCCGGACAGGTTGAACACCGGGGAGCTGTTTTTT.

This chain connects TRBV5-1 to TRBJ2-7; 8 nucleotides align to TRBD2. CDR3 length: 14 residues. Unmatched junction bases numbered 5, after V lost 0 bases and J lost 6 bases. CDR1 and CDR2 from the germline V gene are SGHRS and YFSETQ. CDR3 sequence: CASSLGSGLGEQYF. In DNA, the CDR3 is TGCGCCAGCAGCTTGGGTTCGGGACTAGGCGAGCAGTACTTC.

The V call is TRBV6-2 or TRBV6-3, the J call TRBJ2-7; the match to TRBD1 covers 9 bases. V shed 5 bases, J shed 3 bases, and the junction held 20 bases outside the gene matches. Germline V gene data show CDR1 as MNHEY and CDR2 as SVGEGT. The CDR3 consists of 19 residues. As DNA, the CDR3 is TGTGCCAGCAGTAACCCGGGACAGGGTCATTACAATCTGAACTACGAGCAGTACTTC. Protein product: CASSNPGQGHYNLNYEQYF.

This chain's CDR3 is CASSYRLLATYEQYF. The CDR3 region has the DNA TGTGCCAGCAGTTACAGGTTGCTAGCTACCTACGAGCAGTACTTC. The J gene is TRBJ2-7, the V gene TRBV6-2 or TRBV6-3, with D possibly TRBD2 on 5 matching bases. Germline loops: CDR1 MNHEY, CDR2 SVGEGT. The CDR3 has 15 residues. V was clipped by 2 bases and J by 2 bases, with 13 bases between them.

The J gene is TRBJ2-7, the V gene TRBV5-1; TRBD2 agrees at 7 bases. The CDR3 is 17 residues long. Germline assignment: CDR1 SGHRS and CDR2 YFSETQ. V trimming: 1 base; J trimming: 2 bases; junction bases outside the gene matches: 12. The DNA for the CDR3 is TGCGCCAGCAGCTTGACAGACACTAGCGCCCGCCCCTACGAGCAGTACTTC. Amino acid sequence: CASSLTDTSARPYEQYF.

CDR3 coding DNA: TGCAGCGTTGCTCGGGGAGCCAATCAGCCCCAGCATTTT. Its protein product is CSVARGANQPQHF. The chain has TRBV29-1 and TRBJ1-5, with D unresolved. The CDR3 consists of 13 residues. V gave up 4 bases and J gave up 3 bases, with 10 bases separating them. Germline-derived CDR1 and CDR2 are SQVTM and ANQGSEA.